This passage covers 31 T cell receptor beta chains from one sample sequenced in a study of PD-1 blockade in classical Hodgkin lymphoma. Time point given: newly diagnosed, previously untreated cHL patient sample. The protocol was immunoSEQ multiplex PCR, while the TCRdb copy is restricted to in-frame clones and leaves out a portion. Of roughly 7,000 clones in the sample, around 81% were seen once. The sample comprised peripheral blood mononuclear cells (PBMCs). These TCRs come from a human donor with classical Hodgkin lymphoma.

The chain recombines TRBV25-1 with TRBJ2-1; 7 bases fit TRBD2. The CDR3 has 17 residues. Germline V gives CDR1 MGHDK, CDR2 SYGVNS. J gave up 9 bases and V 5 bases, and 19 bases lay outside the gene matches. The CDR3 loop is CASSPSGAGNLGLEQFF. CDR3 nucleotides: TGTGCCAGCAGTCCCTCGGGAGCGGGAAATCTGGGACTTGAGCAGTTCTTC.

The chain uses TRBV30 and TRBJ1-2; no firm D call. Trimming removed 0 bases at V and 2 bases at J, with 19 bases between. The CDR3 is 17 amino acids. Germline V gene sequence: CDR1 GTSNPN, CDR2 SVGIG (reference sequence). CDR3 bases: TGTGCCTGGAGTGTACTAAGTGGCCTCCTTTCAAACTATGGCTACACCTTC. Protein: CAWSVLSGLLSNYGYTF.

The rearrangement links TRBV5-1 to TRBJ2-1, with D maybe TRBD1 (6 bases). CDR1 SGHRS and CDR2 YFSETQ come from the germline V gene. Trimming removed 0 bases from V and 3 bases from J, with 13 bases in between. CDR3 size: 16 residues. The CDR3 protein is CASSLVAGAGYNEQFF. The CDR3 coding sequence is TGCGCCAGCAGCTTGGTAGCAGGGGCAGGCTACAATGAGCAGTTCTTC.

CDR3 nucleotides: TGTGCCAGCAGGAAGGACAGGGGAGGGGCTGAAGCTTTCTTT. Translation: CASRKDRGGAEAFF. The chain recombines TRBV6-1 with TRBJ1-1, with TRBD1 matching 9 bases. V trimming: 6 bases; J trimming: 6 bases; junction bases outside the gene matches: 8. Germline V gene lookup returns CDR1 MNHNS and CDR2 SASEGT. This CDR3 has 14 amino acids.

The chain links TRBV5-1 to TRBJ2-3; D not certain. CDR1 is SGHRS, CDR2 YFSETQ, per germline. Trimming took off 4 bases at V and 1 base at J, with 13 bases between the two ends. The CDR3 consists of 15 residues. The CDR3 DNA reads TGCGCCAGCAGCCCGGATGGTGGAGGCACAGATACGCAGTATTTT. This translates into CASSPDGGGTDTQYF.

The chain employs TRBV6-5 and TRBJ2-7, with D perhaps matching TRBD1 or TRBD2 (5 bases each). Trimming left V 0 bases short and J 2 bases short, with 14 bases between. This CDR3 region has 16 residues. The germline V gene has CDR1 MNHEY and CDR2 SVGAGI. This CDR3 reads CASSYSGQGPPYEQYF. The CDR3 nucleotides read TGTGCCAGCAGTTACTCGGGGCAGGGACCCCCCTACGAGCAGTACTTC.

The chain is built from TRBV6-6 and TRBJ2-7; 8 nucleotides match TRBD1. CDR3 length equals 13 residues. The trim removed 6 bases at V and 5 bases at J, leaving 6 bases unmatched. CDR1 and CDR2 (germline): MNHNY, SVGAGI (reference sequence). CDR3 sequence (DNA): TGTGCCAGCAGCCCCCAGGGGGCCCACGAGCAGTACTTC. Its translation is CASSPQGAHEQYF.

This clone occurred once. The chain employs TRBV19 and TRBJ1-4; no reliable D call. Trimming pared 6 bases from V and 2 bases from J, leaving 10 bases between. CDR3 length: 14 amino acids. Germline loops: CDR1 LNHDA, CDR2 SQIVND (reference sequence). The CDR3 sequence is CASRPGSTNEKLFF. As DNA, the CDR3 is TGTGCCAGTAGGCCGGGGTCTACTAATGAAAAACTGTTTTTT.

J is TRBJ2-3 and V is TRBV2; TRBD2 agrees at 8 bases. Germline lookup yields CDR1 SNHLY and CDR2 FYNNEI. The J segment lost 2 bases and the V segment lost 8 bases, leaving 9 bases of the junction unmatched. The CDR3 length is 15 residues. CDR3 DNA: TGTGCCAGCTCCTCCACTAGCGGAATCACAGATACGCAGTATTTT. The encoded protein is CASSSTSGITDTQYF.

This clone came up a few times. This sequence joins TRBV2 and TRBJ1-4; D is unclear. This CDR3 has 13 residues. With 8 bases removed from V and 8 bases from J, the gap between germline ends came to 15 bases. Germline V gene data show CDR1 as SNHLY and CDR2 as FYNNEI. The CDR3, as DNA: TGTGCCAGCTCACGGTCCCCTCGGGAAAAACTGTTTTTT. Translating gives CASSRSPREKLFF.

The chain combines TRBV19 with TRBJ1-2, with D maybe TRBD1 (6 bases). CDR3 length equals 15 residues. With 1 base removed from V and 2 bases from J, the gap between germline ends came to 11 bases. From germline, CDR1 is LNHDA and CDR2 SQIVND (reference sequence). CDR3 nucleotides: TGTGCCAGTAGTATAGCCCTTACAGGGAACTATGGCTACACCTTC. This gives the protein CASSIALTGNYGYTF. Variable domain in full (rest from reference TRBV19 and TRBJ1-2): DGGITQSPKYLFRKEGQNVTLSCEQNLNHDAMYWYRQDPGQGLRLIYYSQIVNDFQKGDIAEGYSVSREKKESFPLTVTSAQKNPTAFYLCASSIALTGNYGYTFGSGTRLTVV.

J is TRBJ1-6 and V is TRBV6-5; D might be TRBD1 (5 bases). V was cut by 6 bases and J by 6 bases, with 15 bases left in between. The CDR3 spans 15 residues. Germline CDR1 MNHEY, CDR2 SVGAGI. CDR3 DNA: TGTGCCAGCAGGCCATCCCGGGGGGGTAATTCACCCCTCCACTTT. Amino acids: CASRPSRGGNSPLHF.

This clone was seen only once. The J gene is TRBJ2-3, the V gene TRBV5-1, with D perhaps given as TRBD1 or TRBD2 (5 bases each). Per germline, CDR1 SGHRS and CDR2 YFSETQ. This CDR3 has 14 amino acids. V was pared by 0 bases and J by 1 base, with 6 bases between. The CDR3 DNA reads as TGCGCCAGCAGCTTGGCGGGGCGCACAGATACGCAGTATTTT. Its translation: CASSLAGRTDTQYF.

The chain links TRBV9 to TRBJ2-5, with 11 nucleotides matching TRBD1. This CDR3 is built from 16 residues. V shed 0 bases, J shed 3 bases, and the junction held 4 bases outside the gene matches. Germline V gives CDR1 SGDLS, CDR2 YYNGEE. CDR3 in amino acids: CASSVEWTGGKETQYF. The CDR3 DNA follows: TGTGCCAGCAGCGTAGAATGGACAGGGGGCAAAGAGACCCAGTACTTC.

This chain joins TRBV2 and TRBJ2-3; no reliable D call. Germline V gene lookup returns CDR1 SNHLY and CDR2 FYNNEI. Trimming took 2 bases from V and 0 from J, leaving 0 bases between them. CDR3 length: 12 residues. The CDR3 nucleotides read TGTGCCAGCAGTGAAAGCACAGATACGCAGTATTTT. Its protein is CASSESTDTQYF.

This clone was observed a few times. The gene calls are TRBV5-1 and TRBJ2-3; 7 bases are a match to TRBD2. Per the germline V gene, CDR1 is SGHRS and CDR2 is YFSETQ. The CDR3 is made up of 14 amino acids. With 3 bases clipped from V and 2 bases from J, the junction kept 3 bases outside the gene matches. This CDR3 is CASSSLATTDTQYF. CDR3 DNA: TGCGCCAGCAGCTCACTAGCGACCACAGATACGCAGTATTTT.

The chain recombines TRBV5-6 with TRBJ1-5; D may be TRBD1 (5 bases). This CDR3 is 15 amino acids long. V lost 2 bases and J 0 bases, leaving 9 bases between the germline ends. In germline, CDR1 is SGHDT, CDR2 YYEEEE. CDR3 sequence: CASSLGVYSNQPQHF. CDR3 nucleotides: TGTGCCAGCAGCTTAGGGGTCTATAGCAATCAGCCCCAGCATTTT. The full variable domain, rest sourced from reference TRBV5-6 and TRBJ1-5, is DAGVTQSPTHLIKTRGQQVTLRCSPKSGHDTVSWYQQALGQGPQFIFQYYEEEERQRGNFPDRFSGHQFPNYSSELNVNALLLGDSALYLCASSLGVYSNQPQHFGDGTRLSIL.

The chain links TRBV28 to TRBJ1-5; D ambiguous. The CDR3 runs to 14 residues. Germline lookup yields CDR1 MDHEN and CDR2 SYDVKM. Trimming cost V 9 bases and J 5 bases, with 17 bases left between them. Here the CDR3 DNA reads TGTGCCAGTAACCCGGACGGGATGCATCAGCCCCAGCATTTT. It specifies CASNPDGMHQPQHF.

The chain uses TRBV5-4 and TRBJ1-2, with D possibly TRBD1 on 5 matching bases. This CDR3 has 16 amino acids. Per the germline V gene, CDR1 is SGHNT and CDR2 is YYREEE (reference sequence). Trimming shortened V by 3 bases and J by 2 bases, and 17 bases separated the two germline ends. The DNA of the CDR3 is TGTGCCAGCAGCTCGGGCAGGGTAGGGGACAACTATGGCTACACCTTC. Amino acid sequence: CASSSGRVGDNYGYTF.

This clone was picked up one time. This chain connects TRBV9 to TRBJ1-2; 9 nucleotides agree with TRBD1. There are 14 residues in the CDR3. Trimming cost V 7 bases and J 8 bases; bases outside gene matches: 12. Germline V CDR1 and CDR2: SGDLS, YYNGEE. CDR3 bases: TGTGCCAGCTCTGATACAGGGGGCGCGGGAGGCTACACCTTC. This translates into CASSDTGGAGGYTF.

V usage is TRBV10-3 and J usage is TRBJ1-6; no clear D gene. The CDR3 totals 12 residues. The ends were cut back, 1 base at V and 16 bases at J, with 11 bases in the middle. The germline V gene has CDR1 ENHRY and CDR2 SYGVKD. CDR3 bases: TGTGCCATCAGTGAGTACGGACGGCAACTCCACTTT. As protein: CAISEYGRQLHF.

The chain has TRBV2 and TRBJ2-7; tentatively, D is TRBD1 or TRBD2 (5 bases each). Between the trimmed V and J ends, which lost 7 bases and 6 bases, there was a span of 22 bases. The V gene's germline CDR1 is SNHLY and CDR2 FYNNEI. The CDR3 sequence is 15 residues long. CDR3 residues: CASIDNRGPGGEQYF. The CDR3 nucleotides are TGTGCCAGCATCGATAACCGGGGCCCAGGTGGCGAGCAGTACTTC.

The CDR3 spells CASSMRGYNTIYF. The CDR3 nucleotides read TGTGCCAGTAGTATGCGGGGGTACAACACCATATATTTT. The chain joins TRBV19 to TRBJ1-3; D may be TRBD1 (5 bases). Germline V gives CDR1 LNHDA, CDR2 SQIVND (reference sequence). This CDR3 contains 13 residues. V dropped 3 bases and J dropped 7 bases, with 10 bases sitting between them.

The chain employs TRBV19 and TRBJ1-1; D gene unclear. The CDR3 totals 12 residues. CDR1 and CDR2 (germline): LNHDA, SQIVND (reference sequence). Trimming took 3 bases from V and 2 from J, leaving 4 bases between them. The CDR3 DNA reads as TGTGCCAGTAGTATGCTTAACACTGAAGCTTTCTTT. This translates into CASSMLNTEAFF.

V usage is TRBV18 and J usage is TRBJ1-4; D is undetermined. The germline V and J ends were trimmed by 2 bases and 0 bases, with 7 bases remaining between them. Looked up from germline, CDR1 is KGHSH and CDR2 is LQKENI. This CDR3 region has 15 residues. DNA for the CDR3: TGTGCCAGCTCACCAGTCCGTTCAACTAATGAAAAACTGTTTTTT. Its translation: CASSPVRSTNEKLFF.

The V and J genes are TRBV6-6 and TRBJ1-1; D remains ambiguous. Trimming cost V 6 bases and J 5 bases, with 7 bases left between them. The CDR3 extends over 11 amino acids. Per germline, CDR1 MNHNY and CDR2 SVGAGI (reference sequence). This chain's CDR3 is CASRHGTEAFF. The CDR3 nucleotides read TGTGCCAGCAGGCATGGGACTGAAGCTTTCTTT.

This clone is termed medium-sized. The gene calls are TRBV19 and TRBJ1-5, with a possible D match to TRBD1 (6 bases). The V gene's germline CDR1 is LNHDA and CDR2 SQIVND (reference sequence). This CDR3 is 13 amino acids long. V was pared by 5 bases and J by 6 bases, with 11 bases between. The CDR3 region is CASSWGGAQPQHF. The CDR3 nucleotides are TGTGCCAGTAGTTGGGGGGGCGCTCAGCCCCAGCATTTT.

This clone appeared once. This chain links TRBV5-1 with TRBJ2-3; TRBD2 aligns across 8 bases. The CDR3 is made up of 16 amino acids. CDR1 and CDR2 (germline): SGHRS, YFSETQ. Losses at the gene ends were 0 bases for V and 1 base for J; bases not matched to a gene: 4. For the CDR3, the DNA is TGCGCCAGCAGCTTGGAAGCAGCGGGGGGCACAGATACGCAGTATTTT. Translating it yields CASSLEAAGGTDTQYF. The whole variable domain, filled in from reference TRBV5-1 and TRBJ2-3, reads KAGVTQTPRYLIKTRGQQVTLSCSPISGHRSVSWYQQTPGQGLQFLFEYFSETQRNKGNFPGRFSGRQFSNSRSEMNVSTLELGDSALYLCASSLEAAGGTDTQYFGPGTRLTVL.

This clone appeared a few times. The chain employs TRBV4-1 and TRBJ1-2; D possibly corresponds to TRBD1 (6 bases). Germline V gene sequence: CDR1 MGHRA, CDR2 YSYEKL. The CDR3 contains 13 residues. Trimming took off 3 bases at V and 4 bases at J, with 9 bases between the two ends. CDR3 loop: CASSQGASYGYTF. The DNA of the CDR3 is TGCGCCAGCAGCCAGGGGGCAAGCTATGGCTACACCTTC.

V gene TRBV5-1 combines with J gene TRBJ1-1, with D uncertain. This CDR3 spans 13 amino acids. The V end lost 0 bases, the J end lost 3 bases, and 6 bases lay between the germline ends. Germline V lookup: CDR1 SGHRS, CDR2 YFSETQ. DNA of the CDR3: TGCGCCAGCAGCTTGGGAAGCGACACTGAAGCTTTCTTT. Translating gives CASSLGSDTEAFF.

The V call is TRBV5-1, the J call TRBJ1-1; tentatively, D is TRBD1 (6 bases). The CDR3 has 15 amino acids. Looked up from germline, CDR1 is SGHRS and CDR2 is YFSETQ. V lost 4 bases and J 0 bases, leaving 13 bases between the germline ends. CDR3 sequence: CASSPGHSMNTEAFF. CDR3 in DNA: TGCGCCAGCAGCCCGGGACACTCCATGAACACTGAAGCTTTCTTT.